A selection of T cell receptor beta chains follows, all from one sample in a study of T-cell reconstitution after alpha-beta-depleted transplantation in children. Each CDR3 protein is one row after TCRdb ran MiXCR on the PCR reads. The sample shows just over 200,000 distinct CDR3 sequences, around 8.4% of them seen only once. The source was PBMCs, mostly from graft donor cells, collected 360 days after TCRalphabeta/CD19-depleted stem cell transplant. The receptors were gathered from a male patient between 2 and 10 years old who had a stem cell transplant for acute myeloid leukemia, so the T cells may come from the graft donor. CDR3s leave out the opening cysteine and the closing phenylalanine or tryptophan.

V gene: TRBV7-7; J gene: TRBJ2-4; CDR3 protein: ASSLTAAKNIQY
V gene: TRBV20-1; J gene: TRBJ2-1; CDR3 protein: SARERGKPYNEQF
V gene: TRBV12-3/TRBV12-4; J gene: TRBJ2-7; CDR3 protein: ASSSRAGGEQY
V gene: TRBV20-1; J gene: TRBJ1-1; CDR3 protein: SARGSGNTEAF
V gene: TRBV7-9; J gene: TRBJ2-1; CDR3 protein: ASSSLLSGGSYNEQF
V gene: TRBV30; J gene: TRBJ2-2; CDR3 protein: AWSSSGDSPWDTGELF
V gene: TRBV29-1; J gene: TRBJ2-5; CDR3 protein: SVVRTGGQETQY
V gene: TRBV20-1; J gene: TRBJ2-1; CDR3 protein: SARAGTPYNEQF
V gene: TRBV5-5; J gene: TRBJ2-1; CDR3 protein: ASSLGASPRPDEQF
V gene: TRBV10-3; J gene: TRBJ2-3; CDR3 protein: AISADRADTQY